These 29 T cell receptor beta chains were all obtained from the same sample, sequenced in a study of cytomegalovirus exposure and HLA in healthy donors. PCR used 60 Vbeta primers and 13 Jbeta primers. Only in-frame clones appear in the TCRdb table, and some are missing; sequencing was by immunoSEQ multiplex PCR. The sample holds roughly 100,000 clones, over 60% seen once. The sample was PBMCs. The receptor source for this set is a male donor in good health and CMV-seropositive.

The CDR3: CASRSWDRRHEQYF. As DNA, the CDR3 is TGTGCCAGCAGGAGTTGGGACAGAAGACACGAGCAGTACTTC. The chain recombines TRBV27 with TRBJ2-7; 7 bases align to TRBD1. Trimming took 6 bases from V and 5 from J; bases not matched to a gene: 10. The V gene's germline CDR1 is MNHEY and CDR2 SMNVEV (reference sequence). This CDR3 region has 14 residues.

This chain uses TRBV12-5 with TRBJ2-1; TRBD2 aligns across 10 bases. Germline V gene sequence: CDR1 LGHNT, CDR2 FRNRAP. V gave up 0 bases and J gave up 0 bases; unmatched junction bases: 2. The CDR3 length is 17 residues. CDR3 sequence: CASGLVTSGDSYNEQFF. The CDR3 region has the DNA TGTGCTAGTGGTTTGGTAACTAGCGGGGACTCCTACAATGAGCAGTTCTTC.

This clone was counted only a few times. The rearrangement joins TRBV6-1 to TRBJ1-5, with a weak D call TRBD1 (6 bases). V dropped 8 bases and J dropped 3 bases, with 17 bases sitting between them. The CDR3 spans 15 residues. CDR1 MNHNS and CDR2 SASEGT come from the germline V gene. Here the CDR3 reads CASLREGQSNQPQHF. The CDR3 DNA sequence: TGTGCCAGCTTACGAGAAGGACAGTCCAATCAGCCCCAGCATTTT.

This sequence joins TRBV13 and TRBJ2-1; tentatively, D is TRBD1 (6 bases). The CDR3 is 16 residues long. With 6 bases removed from V and 4 bases from J, the gap between germline ends came to 19 bases. Per the germline V gene, CDR1 is PRHDT and CDR2 is FYEKMQ (reference sequence). For the CDR3, the DNA is TGTGCCAGCAGGGATCGAAACTTAGGACAGTACAATGAGCAGTTCTTC. Encoded protein: CASRDRNLGQYNEQFF.

The CDR3 loop reads CASSLSGEKLFF. The CDR3 DNA reads as TGTGCCAGCAGCTTGAGCGGAGAAAAACTGTTTTTT. The chain couples TRBV5-4 to TRBJ1-4; D ambiguous. CDR1 SGHNT and CDR2 YYREEE come from the germline V gene (reference sequence). The CDR3 has 12 amino acids. V lost 1 base and J 8 bases, leaving 6 bases between the germline ends.

The chain uses TRBV29-1 and TRBJ2-3, with TRBD2 identical over 9 bases. Germline V gene data show CDR1 as SQVTM and CDR2 as ANQGSEA. The CDR3 extends over 17 amino acids. The V and J ends lost 2 bases and 7 bases, in that order; junction bases with no gene match: 16. Written as DNA, the CDR3 is TGCAGCGTTGAATCGGTAGCGGGAGTTGGGAGTCCGTATACGCAGTATTTT. Residues: CSVESVAGVGSPYTQYF.

V gene TRBV9 combines with J gene TRBJ1-1, with TRBD1 as a possible D gene (5 bases). V lost 1 base to trimming and J lost 5 bases, with 12 bases between them. Germline assignment: CDR1 SGDLS and CDR2 YYNGEE. The CDR3 is made up of 14 amino acids. CDR3 DNA sequence: TGTGCCAGCAGCGTATCCCCGGACACGACTGAAGCTTTCTTT. It codes for CASSVSPDTTEAFF. The full variable domain, its missing parts supplied by reference TRBV9 and TRBJ1-1, is DSGVTQTPKHLITATGQRVTLRCSPRSGDLSVYWYQQSLDQGLQFLIQYYNGEERAKGNILERFSAQQFPDLHSELNLSSLELGDSALYFCASSVSPDTTEAFFGQGTRLTVV.

This chain uses TRBV19 with TRBJ1-1; D is possibly TRBD1 (5 bases). Looked up from germline, CDR1 is LNHDA and CDR2 is SQIVND (reference sequence). V gave up 6 bases and J gave up 2 bases, with 10 bases separating them. This CDR3 has 13 residues. This CDR3 is CASRRQRNTEAFF. The CDR3 DNA sequence: TGTGCCAGTAGACGACAGCGTAACACTGAAGCTTTCTTT.

The genes are TRBV9 and TRBJ1-5; possibly TRBD1 for D (6 bases). The CDR3 totals 20 residues. Germline V CDR1 and CDR2: SGDLS, YYNGEE. V dropped 7 bases and J dropped 0 bases, with 29 bases sitting between them. The CDR3: CASLALDSPLDTYSNQPQHF. The CDR3 coding sequence is TGTGCCAGCCTTGCCCTGGACAGCCCTCTTGACACCTATAGCAATCAGCCCCAGCATTTT.

On this clone itself: One junction end does not reproduce the germline sequence, and a read error may be involved. V usage is TRBV6-5 and J usage is TRBJ2-1; 9 nucleotides match TRBD1. From germline, CDR1 is MNHEY and CDR2 SVGAGI. The CDR3 sequence is 15 residues long. For the CDR3, the DNA is TGTGCCAGCAGTTACAAGGGACAGGGTATTAATGGGCAGTTCTTC. As protein: CASSYKGQGINGQFF.

The V and J genes are TRBV7-6 and TRBJ2-5; TRBD1 matches 7 bases. The CDR3 has 15 amino acids. Germline assignment: CDR1 SGHVS and CDR2 FNYEAQ. J was trimmed by 4 bases and V by 4 bases; bases with no gene match: 9. The CDR3 DNA follows: TGTGCCAGCAGCTCCCGGGTGACAGGGAGAGAGACCCAGTACTTC. Its protein is CASSSRVTGRETQYF.

The J gene is TRBJ2-7, the V gene TRBV7-2; possibly TRBD2 for D (5 bases). This CDR3 region has 12 residues. V lost 5 bases to trimming and J lost 12 bases, with 17 bases between them. In germline, CDR1 is SGHTA, CDR2 FQGNSA. The CDR3 region has the DNA TGTGCCAGCAGCGCCTTCCGGGATACTCCGTACTTC. Protein: CASSAFRDTPYF.

The chain recombines TRBV29-1 with TRBJ2-1; 10 bases map to TRBD2. V lost 5 bases and J lost 6; bases outside the gene matches: 4. Germline V gene sequence: CDR1 SQVTM, CDR2 ANQGSEA. This CDR3 has 13 residues. In DNA, the CDR3 is TGCAGCGTTCGAGCGGGAGGGAGCAATGAGCAGTTCTTC. Its protein product is CSVRAGGSNEQFF.

The chain links TRBV27 to TRBJ2-3, with a possible D match to TRBD1 (6 bases). The CDR3 is made up of 17 amino acids. V gave up 4 bases and J gave up 2 bases, with 19 bases separating them. CDR1 is MNHEY and CDR2 is SMNVEV in the germline V gene (reference sequence). This CDR3 is CASSSSPQGMNTDTQYF. DNA for the CDR3: TGTGCCAGCAGTTCATCGCCCCAGGGGATGAACACAGATACGCAGTATTTT.

CDR3 region: CASKGVGETTDTQYF. CDR3 sequence (DNA): TGTGCCAGCAAAGGCGTGGGAGAGACCACAGATACGCAGTATTTT. The chain uses TRBV2 and TRBJ2-3; TRBD2 might be the D (5 bases). The CDR3 loop spans 15 amino acids. Between the trimmed V and J ends, which lost 7 bases and 2 bases, there was a span of 16 bases. CDR1 and CDR2 (germline): SNHLY, FYNNEI.

The rearrangement uses TRBV7-2 and TRBJ2-5; TRBD1 matches at 7 bases. The CDR3 spans 15 residues. Looked up from germline, CDR1 is SGHTA and CDR2 is FQGNSA. Trimming cost V 1 base and J 5 bases; bases outside gene matches: 7. The CDR3, as DNA: TGTGCCAGCAGCTTAGACAGGGGCGAGCAGGAGACCCAGTACTTC. This codes for CASSLDRGEQETQYF.

The chain has TRBV10-2 and TRBJ1-1; TRBD1 agrees at 7 bases. The CDR3 is 15 amino acids. V lost 7 bases and J lost 1; bases outside the gene matches: 9. The germline V gene has CDR1 WSHSY and CDR2 SAAADI. CDR3 nucleotide sequence: TGCGCCAGCAAACCCGGACAGGTTGAGAACACTGAAGCTTTCTTT. Translating it yields CASKPGQVENTEAFF.

The V and J genes are TRBV7-3 and TRBJ2-1; D possibly corresponds to TRBD2 (5 bases). Trimming cost V 2 bases and J 9 bases, with 8 bases left between them. The germline CDR1 and CDR2 sequences are SGHTA and FQGTGA. The CDR3 runs to 12 residues. This CDR3 reads CASSLRGSEQFF. The CDR3 nucleotides are TGTGCCAGCAGCTTACGAGGGAGTGAGCAGTTCTTC.

This rearrangement joins TRBV4-3 to TRBJ2-7, with TRBD2 as a possible D gene (5 bases). Germline loops: CDR1 LGHNA, CDR2 YSLEER. Trimming left V 3 bases short and J 2 bases short, with 14 bases between. There are 15 residues in the CDR3. The CDR3 reads CASSQDWMDPYEQYF. Written as DNA, the CDR3 is TGCGCCAGCAGCCAGGACTGGATGGATCCCTACGAGCAGTACTTC.

This chain links TRBV18 with TRBJ2-7; D is perhaps TRBD2 (6 bases). CDR1 KGHSH and CDR2 LQKENI come from the germline V gene. Trimming pared 3 bases from V and 0 bases from J, leaving 12 bases between. The CDR3 totals 15 residues. Written as DNA, the CDR3 is TGTGCCAGCTCACCGGGGGGTCTGAGCTCCTACGAGCAGTACTTC. It encodes CASSPGGLSSYEQYF.

The chain has TRBV5-4 and TRBJ2-3, with 7 bases that match TRBD2. V lost 4 bases to trimming and J lost 2 bases; unmatched junction nucleotides: 7. CDR3 length equals 15 residues. Germline V gives CDR1 SGHNT, CDR2 YYREEE (reference sequence). In DNA form, the CDR3 reads TGTGCCAGCAGCCTCTCTAGCGGACCCACAGATACGCAGTATTTT. Protein product: CASSLSSGPTDTQYF.

This clone was detected a few times. The chain links TRBV29-1 to TRBJ2-7; D may be TRBD1 (6 bases). V was clipped by 6 bases and J by 2 bases, with 8 bases between them. The CDR3 contains 11 residues. The germline V gene has CDR1 SQVTM and CDR2 ANQGSEA. CDR3 DNA sequence: TGCAGCGTCCAGGGGACCTACGAGCAGTACTTC. It is translated as CSVQGTYEQYF.

CDR3 amino acids: CASSYPGLANEQFF. The DNA of the CDR3 is TGTGCCAGCAGTTACCCGGGACTAGCGAATGAGCAGTTCTTC. This sequence joins TRBV28 and TRBJ2-1; TRBD2 aligns across 10 bases. Germline CDR1 and CDR2: MDHEN and SYDVKM. The CDR3 consists of 14 residues. Trimming cost V 4 bases and J 7 bases; bases outside gene matches: 4.

V usage is TRBV18 and J usage is TRBJ1-2; D may be TRBD1 (5 bases). The V and J ends lost 0 bases and 3 bases respectively, with 11 bases between them. The CDR3 is 15 amino acids. The V gene's germline CDR1 is KGHSH and CDR2 LQKENI. The CDR3 region is CASSPPTDNYYGYTF. The CDR3 DNA reads TGTGCCAGCTCACCACCGACAGACAATTACTATGGCTACACCTTC.

This rearrangement joins TRBV7-6 to TRBJ1-1; D is unresolved. The ends were cut back, 1 base at V and 1 base at J, with 4 bases in the middle. CDR1 is SGHVS, CDR2 FNYEAQ, per germline. CDR3 length: 13 residues. CDR3 DNA: TGTGCCAGCAGCTTAGATCGGAACACTGAAGCTTTCTTT. Translation gives CASSLDRNTEAFF.

The chain links TRBV10-3 to TRBJ2-7; D ambiguous. Germline assignment: CDR1 ENHRY and CDR2 SYGVKD. V lost 0 bases and J 5 bases, leaving 14 bases between the germline ends. CDR3 length: 15 amino acids. As DNA, the CDR3 is TGTGCCATCAGTGAGTCTGGGCGCCCAGAGAACGAGCAGTACTTC. As protein: CAISESGRPENEQYF.

The V call is TRBV11-3, the J call TRBJ2-1; D is perhaps TRBD1 (6 bases). This CDR3 comprises 13 residues. The V gene's germline CDR1 is SGHNT and CDR2 YENEEA. V lost 6 bases, J lost 6 bases, and 12 bases lay in between. In nucleotides, the CDR3 is TGTGCCAGCAGTTTGGACAGTAGCAATGAGCAGTTCTTC. This gives the protein CASSLDSSNEQFF.

The chain employs TRBV28 and TRBJ2-1; TRBD2 matches at 7 bases. The CDR3 is made up of 15 amino acids. J was trimmed by 7 bases and V by 5 bases; bases with no gene match: 11. CDR1 and CDR2 (germline): MDHEN, SYDVKM. As DNA, the CDR3 is TGTGCCAGCAGTGGGGTTCGGGAGGCGCAGAATGAGCAGTTCTTC. Translation gives CASSGVREAQNEQFF.

This clone has just one count. The CDR3 protein is CAIIRGGNSYEQYF. CDR3 nucleotides: TGTGCCATCATCAGGGGAGGGAACTCCTACGAGCAGTACTTC. This chain joins TRBV10-3 and TRBJ2-7, with D possibly being TRBD2 (7 bases). Germline V gives CDR1 ENHRY, CDR2 SYGVKD. The ends were cut back, 7 bases at V and 0 bases at J, with 13 bases in the middle. The CDR3 consists of 14 residues.